Below, one T cell receptor (beta chain) is given with its context. The entry originates in a study of OX40 agonist ivuxolimab in advanced cancers. Only in-frame clones appear in the TCRdb table, and some are missing; sequencing was by immunoSEQ multiplex PCR. This sample has 60,000 to 95,000 clones; roughly 84% occur once, and the top ten carry roughly 16%. V trimming: 1 base; J trimming: 4 bases; junction bases outside the gene matches: 10. Germline CDR1 is SGHTS and CDR2 is YDEGEE. CDR3 length: 16 residues. Source: CD4+ or CD8+ T cells sorted from blood, taken in a trial of the OX40 agonist ivuxolimab. This sequence joins TRBV5-8 and TRBJ2-7; 8 bases align to TRBD1. This TCR came from an adult with an advanced solid tumor such as melanoma, head and neck, liver or kidney cancer. The CDR3 region has the DNA TGTGCCAGCAGCTTGTACAGGGGGAACGGGATATACGAGCAGTACTTC. Protein product: CASSLYRGNGIYEQYF.